The 32 T cell receptor beta chains reported below all come from one sample, sequenced in a study of blood T cells in healthy people across ages. Primed by a sample-barcoded 5' primer and a J-beta primer mix, a second PCR proceeded for 7 to 11 cycles. MiXCR was run by TCRdb on the 5' RACE reads, yielding one entry per CDR3 protein. The table lists approximately 1,700,000 distinct CDR3 sequences, about 39% of them singletons, with approximately 22% in the top ten. Sequencing was done on a sample of blood. These receptors all come from a human donor in good health.

CDR3 nucleotide sequence: TGTGCCAGCACCGACGGGGGGGAGACCCAGTACTTC. Translating gives CASTDGGETQYF. The genes are TRBV7-6 and TRBJ2-5; 7 bases align to TRBD2. The CDR3 consists of 12 residues. Germline CDR1 reads SGHVS; CDR2 reads FNYEAQ. V trimming: 7 bases; J trimming: 5 bases; junction bases outside the gene matches: 4.

In nucleotides, the CDR3 is TGTGCCAGCAGCATGCCAATCGGGAATGAGCAGTTCTTC. Its protein product is CASSMPIGNEQFF. The chain joins TRBV7-6 to TRBJ2-1, with unresolved D. Germline values: CDR1 SGHVS, CDR2 FNYEAQ. CDR3 length: 13 amino acids. V was pared by 5 bases and J by 7 bases, with 12 bases between.

The sample holds a few counts of this clonotype. The chain joins TRBV20-1 to TRBJ2-3; 13 bases match TRBD2. Germline V gene sequence: CDR1 DFQATT, CDR2 SNEGSKA (reference sequence). V trimming: 5 bases; J trimming: 6 bases; junction bases outside the gene matches: 14. The CDR3 sequence is 17 residues long. CDR3 nucleotide sequence: TGCAGTGCTCCTAACCCCGGGACTAGCGGGGTGGGGGATACGCAGTATTTT. Protein product: CSAPNPGTSGVGDTQYF.

This chain joins TRBV3-1 and TRBJ1-1; TRBD1 might be the D (5 bases). Between the trimmed V and J ends, which lost 4 bases and 11 bases, there was a span of 20 bases. CDR3 length equals 14 residues. In germline, CDR1 is LGHDT, CDR2 YNNKEL (reference sequence). CDR3 in amino acids: CASSLSGQGSAAFF. CDR3 nucleotides: TGTGCCAGCAGCCTATCAGGGCAGGGCTCCGCGGCTTTCTTT. The full variable domain, its missing parts supplied by reference TRBV3-1 and TRBJ1-1, is DTAVSQTPKYLVTQMGNDKSIKCEQNLGHDTMYWYKQDSKKFLKIMFSYNNKELIINETVPNRFSPKSPDKAHLNLHINSLELGDSAVYFCASSLSGQGSAAFFGQGTRLTVV.

The sample holds one count of this clonotype. The chain is built from TRBV4-1 and TRBJ2-4; no firm D call. The end of the DNA fits TRBJ2-5 better, so the J call may be wrong. The germline V gene has CDR1 MGHRA and CDR2 YSYEKL. The CDR3 is 14 residues long. CDR3 DNA sequence: TGCGCCAGCAGCATGGATCACTCCCAAGAGACCCAGTACTTC. The encoded protein is CASSMDHSQETQYF.

The gene calls are TRBV7-9 and TRBJ1-2; no clear D gene. The CDR3 is made up of 14 amino acids. With 1 base removed from V and 7 bases from J, the gap between germline ends came to 13 bases. Germline V gene data show CDR1 as SEHNR and CDR2 as FQNEAQ (reference sequence). The CDR3 DNA reads TGTGCCAGCAGCTTAGGGGGAGTAAGTGGTGGCTACACCTTC. Encoded protein: CASSLGGVSGGYTF.

V usage is TRBV7-2 and J usage is TRBJ2-5, with TRBD1 matching 10 bases. Germline V lookup: CDR1 SGHTA, CDR2 FQGNSA. This CDR3 contains 16 residues. V was pared by 4 bases and J by 3 bases, with 8 bases of the junction left unmatched. This chain's CDR3 is CASSYNSGTGEETQYF. CDR3 sequence (DNA): TGTGCCAGCAGCTATAATAGCGGGACAGGGGAAGAGACCCAGTACTTC. The full variable domain, rest sourced from reference TRBV7-2 and TRBJ2-5, is GAGVSQSPSNKVTEKGKDVELRCDPISGHTALYWYRQSLGQGLEFLIYFQGNSAPDKSGLPSDRFSAERTGGSVSTLTIQRTQQEDSAVYLCASSYNSGTGEETQYFGPGTRLLVL.

This clonotype was picked up a small number of times. The J gene is TRBJ1-1, the V gene TRBV10-3; D uncertain. The CDR3 spans 14 residues. From germline, CDR1 is ENHRY and CDR2 SYGVKD. Trimming cost V 0 bases and J 7 bases, with 12 bases left between them. The CDR3 here is CAISESRQPSEAFF. The CDR3 DNA reads as TGTGCCATCAGTGAGTCTCGCCAGCCCAGTGAAGCTTTCTTT.

This clonotype was seen a few times. V and J are TRBV6-5 and TRBJ1-5; D is unresolved. The CDR3 loop spans 13 amino acids. The V end was cut by 4 bases, the J end by 9 bases, with 13 bases between. Germline V gene data show CDR1 as MNHEY and CDR2 as SVGAGI. CDR3 bases: TGTGCCAGCAGTTTGGGCAGTCCTGGGCCCCAGCATTTT. This gives the protein CASSLGSPGPQHF.

A single count supports this clonotype. Since a much larger clone is just one base distant, this may be a read error. This chain uses TRBV6-2 or TRBV6-3 with TRBJ2-5; D uncertain. The length of the CDR3 is 11 residues. Germline CDR1 MNHEY, CDR2 SVGEGT. V lost 0 bases and J lost 13, with 9 bases in between. The CDR3 here is CASSYSTERYF. CDR3 DNA sequence: TGTGCCAGCAGTTACTCGACCGAGCGGTACTTC.

This clonotype has only a few counts. The chain couples TRBV24-1 to TRBJ2-7, with TRBD1 as a possible D gene (5 bases). Trimming pared 8 bases from V and 3 bases from J, leaving 13 bases between. Germline V lookup: CDR1 KGHDR, CDR2 SFDVKD. There are 13 residues in the CDR3. CDR3 protein: CATNRADSYEQYF. The DNA for the CDR3 is TGTGCCACCAACCGAGCCGACAGCTACGAGCAGTACTTC.

This clonotype has a single count. V usage is TRBV7-8 and J usage is TRBJ2-1; D remains ambiguous. The CDR3 runs 16 residues. Per the germline V gene, CDR1 is SGHVS and CDR2 is FQNEAQ. V dropped 5 bases and J dropped 1 base, with 15 bases sitting between them. As DNA, the CDR3 is TGTGCCAGCAGCCCGGAGTACGGTGAATCCTACAATGAGCAGTTCTTC. The encoded protein is CASSPEYGESYNEQFF.

The table lists this clonotype with a few counts. The V call is TRBV27, the J call TRBJ1-1; D is perhaps TRBD1 (6 bases). In germline, CDR1 is MNHEY, CDR2 SMNVEV (reference sequence). Deletions cut 5 bases from V and 3 bases from J, with 19 bases between. This CDR3 has 16 amino acids. Here the CDR3 reads CASSPSPTGLDTEAFF. The CDR3 coding sequence is TGTGCCAGCAGTCCCTCCCCTACAGGGTTAGACACTGAAGCTTTCTTT.

V and J are TRBV29-1 and TRBJ1-2, with D possibly being TRBD1 (5 bases). The CDR3 extends over 12 amino acids. The germline V and J ends were trimmed by 3 bases and 8 bases, with 13 bases remaining between them. From germline, CDR1 is SQVTM and CDR2 ANQGSEA. The CDR3 DNA is TGCAGCGTTGATACAATGGGACCCGGCTACACCTTC. Its protein is CSVDTMGPGYTF.

The rearrangement links TRBV7-2 to TRBJ2-4, with D uncertain. The germline V and J ends were trimmed by 5 bases and 1 base, with 24 bases remaining between them. The CDR3 runs to 19 residues. From germline, CDR1 is SGHTA and CDR2 FQGNSA. The CDR3, as DNA: TGTGCCAGCAGCCTACGTGCTCTCCAATCCCAGGTGGCCAAAAACATTCAGTACTTC. This translates into CASSLRALQSQVAKNIQYF.

This chain links TRBV7-3 with TRBJ2-3; D perhaps matches TRBD1 (6 bases). Trimming took off 1 base at V and 11 bases at J, with 10 bases between the two ends. The CDR3 extends over 12 amino acids. From germline, CDR1 is SGHTA and CDR2 FQGTGA. The CDR3 loop is CASSLNQGKQYF. The CDR3 DNA reads TGTGCCAGCAGCTTAAACCAGGGGAAGCAGTATTTT.

The gene calls are TRBV2 and TRBJ2-4, with D perhaps being TRBD1 or TRBD2 (5 bases each). TRBJ2-7 matches the DNA end more closely, so the J call is doubtful. The CDR3 sequence is 12 residues long. Germline V gene lookup returns CDR1 SNHLY and CDR2 FYNNEI. In DNA form, the CDR3 reads TGTGCCAGCAGGGAGGCAGGGACCGAGCAGTACTTC. This translates into CASREAGTEQYF.

The chain uses TRBV5-5 and TRBJ1-2; the D gene is possibly TRBD1 (6 bases). The V and J ends lost 4 bases and 4 bases respectively, with 14 bases between them. The CDR3 extends over 14 amino acids. Germline assignment: CDR1 SGHKS and CDR2 YYEKEE (reference sequence). CDR3: CASSLDRRIYGYTF. CDR3 DNA: TGTGCCAGCAGCCTCGACAGGAGAATCTATGGCTACACCTTC.

Ten or more counts support this clonotype. V is TRBV11-2 and J is TRBJ1-2; TRBD1 might be the D (5 bases). The CDR3 has 14 residues. Germline CDR1 SGHAT, CDR2 FQNNGV. Trimming removed 4 bases from V and 5 bases from J, with 14 bases in between. The CDR3 region has the DNA TGTGCCAGCAGCTCCCCAGGAGCAGGGTATGGCTACACCTTC. The encoded protein is CASSSPGAGYGYTF.

The chain links TRBV10-3 to TRBJ1-2, with D maybe TRBD1 (6 bases). The V end lost 0 bases, the J end lost 0 bases, and 11 bases lay between the germline ends. The CDR3 sequence is 16 residues long. From germline, CDR1 is ENHRY and CDR2 SYGVKD. DNA of the CDR3: TGTGCCATCAGTGAGTCGACGGGGGCGCCTAACTATGGCTACACCTTC. Amino acid sequence: CAISESTGAPNYGYTF.

This clonotype has more than one count but fewer than ten. The chain links TRBV4-3 to TRBJ2-7; 7 nucleotides match TRBD1. Trimming removed 1 base from V and 4 bases from J; junction bases left unmatched: 7. This CDR3 is built from 15 residues. Germline V gene data show CDR1 as LGHNA and CDR2 as YSLEER. The CDR3 sequence is CASSQGARQGYEQYF. In DNA, the CDR3 is TGCGCCAGCAGCCAAGGGGCGAGACAGGGTTACGAGCAGTACTTC.

The V and J genes are TRBV5-1 and TRBJ2-6; D is uncertain. Trimming took 0 bases from V and 3 from J, leaving 13 bases between them. The CDR3 totals 17 residues. CDR1 is SGHRS, CDR2 YFSETQ, per germline. CDR3 bases: TGCGCCAGCAGCTTGGCCTACAGCTCGGGTGGGGCCAACGTCCTGACTTTC. Translating it yields CASSLAYSSGGANVLTF.

This clonotype was counted between two and nine times. The chain couples TRBV3-1 to TRBJ2-5; possible D gene TRBD2, 6 bases. The V gene's germline CDR1 is LGHDT and CDR2 YNNKEL (reference sequence). The CDR3 totals 18 residues. V dropped 2 bases and J dropped 1 base, with 20 bases sitting between them. The DNA for the CDR3 is TGTGCCAGCAGCCAATCAAACTCGTTTGCGGGGATCCAAGAGACCCAGTACTTC. Translating gives CASSQSNSFAGIQETQYF.

The genes are TRBV20-1 and TRBJ1-1; D may be TRBD1 (5 bases). Per germline, CDR1 DFQATT and CDR2 SNEGSKA (reference sequence). V lost 0 bases and J 7 bases, leaving 15 bases between the germline ends. This CDR3 comprises 14 residues. CDR3 sequence reads: CSARDVGGVSEAFF. In DNA, the CDR3 is TGCAGTGCTAGAGATGTTGGGGGAGTGAGTGAAGCTTTCTTT.

The DNA of the CDR3 is TGTGCCAGCTCACCACAAATATTGGCAGGGGGCTCTGGGGCCAACGTCCTGACTTTC. Its translation: CASSPQILAGGSGANVLTF. The chain combines TRBV18 with TRBJ2-6; 7 positions match TRBD1. CDR1 and CDR2 from the germline V gene are KGHSH and LQKENI. This CDR3 comprises 19 residues. J was trimmed by 0 bases and V by 1 base; bases with no gene match: 9.

In this sample, this clonotype turned up a few times. The V and J genes are TRBV7-2 and TRBJ1-2; D unclear. The ends were cut back, 1 base at V and 2 bases at J, with 11 bases in the middle. The CDR3 totals 15 residues. Germline V gene lookup returns CDR1 SGHTA and CDR2 FQGNSA. The CDR3: CASSLGSRRNYGYTF. Written as DNA, the CDR3 is TGTGCCAGCAGCTTAGGTTCCAGGAGGAACTATGGCTACACCTTC.

This clonotype was found a few times. The V call is TRBV6-6, the J call TRBJ1-5; D is unclear. V was trimmed by 5 bases and J by 4 bases, leaving 12 bases between them. The CDR3 totals 14 residues. Per germline, CDR1 MNHNY and CDR2 SVGAGI (reference sequence). CDR3 in amino acids: CASSGLGGNQPQHF. Written as DNA, the CDR3 is TGTGCCAGCAGTGGGCTCGGCGGGAATCAGCCCCAGCATTTT.

This clonotype was detected a few times. The chain combines TRBV7-9 with TRBJ1-2; no definite D call. V lost 4 bases, J lost 5 bases, and 11 bases lay in between. This CDR3 has 13 amino acids. Looked up from germline, CDR1 is SEHNR and CDR2 is FQNEAQ (reference sequence). Here the CDR3 DNA reads TGTGCCAGCAGCTATATGGAAGATTATGGCTACACCTTC. Amino acids: CASSYMEDYGYTF.

This chain joins TRBV7-2 and TRBJ2-3; D unclear. Deletions cut 1 base from V and 4 bases from J, with 9 bases between. This CDR3 comprises 14 residues. Germline V gives CDR1 SGHTA, CDR2 FQGNSA. CDR3 DNA: TGTGCCAGCAGCTTAGATCTAGGGCCAGATACGCAGTATTTT. It specifies CASSLDLGPDTQYF.

This clonotype was seen only once. This chain joins TRBV7-8 and TRBJ1-2; 10 bases line up with TRBD1. V shed 5 bases, J shed 0 bases, and the junction held 12 bases outside the gene matches. CDR3 size: 18 residues. The germline gives CDR1 SGHVS, CDR2 FQNEAQ. The CDR3 DNA sequence: TGTGCCAGCAGCCATAGGCGGGGACAGGGGTTCTCTAACTATGGCTACACCTTC. This codes for CASSHRRGQGFSNYGYTF.

This clonotype came up a few times. This rearrangement joins TRBV4-1 to TRBJ1-1; D is unresolved. Germline CDR1 reads MGHRA; CDR2 reads YSYEKL. This CDR3 has 13 amino acids. V gave up 5 bases and J gave up 5 bases, with 12 bases separating them. CDR3 coding DNA: TGCGCCAGCAGCGTCGAGGTGCAGACTGAAGCTTTCTTT. This encodes CASSVEVQTEAFF.

This clonotype was seen only a few times. The V call is TRBV9, the J call TRBJ2-7; 8 nucleotides align to TRBD1. Germline-derived CDR1 and CDR2 are SGDLS and YYNGEE. V was clipped by 0 bases and J by 3 bases; unmatched bases: 5. This CDR3 comprises 15 residues. Here the CDR3 DNA reads TGTGCCAGCAGCGTAGGGACAGGGAGTTTCTACGAGCAGTACTTC. Protein sequence: CASSVGTGSFYEQYF.